Listed below are T cell receptor beta chains from one sample, sequenced in a study of radiation and T cells in renal cell carcinoma. The repertoire was sequenced with immunoSEQ multiplex PCR; TCRdb's copy has only in-frame clones and lacks some. Among some 100,000 clones listed, 82% were seen once. The sample here was blood, taken from a patient whose treatment included radiotherapy and nephrectomy. These receptors originate from a man in his 60s with renal cell carcinoma. Both conserved end residues are part of each CDR3. D genes are given only for firm matches. A row's size may be missing; if present it is once, few, many or a size class.

>TRBV13|TRBJ2-7|TRBD1|NA
CASSSHGTGAYEQYF
TGTGCCAGCAGCTCCCACGGGACAGGGGCCTACGAGCAGTACTTC
>TRBV28|TRBJ2-7|TRBD1|few
CASSVPGIQGEQYF
TGTGCCAGCAGCGTACCCGGGATACAGGGGGAGCAGTACTTC
>TRBV5-1|TRBJ2-5|TRBD1|NA
CASSLGTGRQETQYF
TGCGCCAGCAGCTTGGGGACAGGGCGACAAGAGACCCAGTACTTC
>TRBV7-9|TRBJ2-3|TRBD2|NA
CASSRYLRTSGDDTDTQYF
TGTGCCAGCAGCCGTTACCTCCGGACTAGCGGGGATGACACAGATACGCAGTATTTT
>TRBV30|TRBJ1-2|TRBD1|few
CAWRRDRAINYGYTF
TGTGCCTGGCGGAGGGACAGGGCCATAAACTATGGCTACACCTTC
>TRBV6-4|TRBJ1-2|NA|NA
CASSVGPGNYGYTF
TGTGCCAGCAGTGTCGGGCCCGGTAACTATGGCTACACCTTC
>TRBV20-1|TRBJ1-2|NA|NA
CSARNGYTF
TGCAGTGCTAGGAACGGCTACACCTTC
>TRBV4-1|TRBJ2-7|NA|NA
CASSHSIGYEQYF
TGCGCCAGCAGCCACTCGATCGGGTACGAGCAGTACTTC
>TRBV29-1|TRBJ2-3|TRBD1|NA
CSVGTGTGTDTQYF
TGCAGCGTTGGAACCGGGACAGGCACAGATACGCAGTATTTT
>TRBV7-9|TRBJ2-3|NA|NA
CASSLDRSLTDTQYF
TGTGCCAGCAGCCTAGACAGGTCGCTCACAGATACGCAGTATTTT
>TRBV27|TRBJ2-7|NA|once
CASSSGLLRDEQYF
TGTGCCAGCAGTTCCGGACTGCTTCGGGACGAGCAGTACTTC
>TRBV5-1|TRBJ2-6|NA|NA
CASSLPSGANVLTF
TGCGCCAGCAGCCTCCCTTCTGGGGCCAACGTCCTGACTTTC
>TRBV18|TRBJ2-7|TRBD2|NA
CASSPRRGAYEQYF
TGTGCCAGCTCACCAAGGCGGGGGGCCTACGAGCAGTACTTC
>TRBV21-1|TRBJ2-2|NA|NA
CASSKRGGGTGELFF
TGTGCCAGCAGCAAAAGAGGTGGGGGCACCGGGGAGCTGTTTTTT
>TRBV19|TRBJ1-5|NA|NA
CASSIPRAYSNQPQHF
TGTGCCAGTAGTATCCCCAGGGCTTATAGCAATCAGCCCCAGCATTTT
>TRBV15|TRBJ2-3|TRBD1|NA
CATSRDRTGGPTDTQYF
TGTGCCACCAGCAGAGACCGGACAGGGGGCCCCACAGATACGCAGTATTTT
>TRBV2|TRBJ2-7|TRBD1|NA
CASSAGWGQGPLEQYF
TGTGCCAGCAGTGCGGGGTGGGGACAGGGCCCACTCGAGCAGTACTTC
>TRBV5-1|TRBJ2-3|NA|NA
CASSFGGQLYTDTQYF
TGCGCCAGCAGCTTTGGTGGACAACTCTACACAGATACGCAGTATTTT
>TRBV2|TRBJ1-1|NA|few
CASSGTANTEAFF
TGTGCCAGCAGTGGGACAGCGAACACTGAAGCTTTCTTT
>TRBV7-2|TRBJ1-2|NA|NA
CASNYLEGVHFYGYTF
TGTGCCAGCAACTATTTGGAGGGGGTACATTTCTATGGCTACACCTTC
>TRBV18|TRBJ1-5|NA|NA
CASSPQPSGLTYF
TGTGCCAGCTCACCTCAACCTTCGGGACTGACGTATTTT
>TRBV4-3|TRBJ2-1|TRBD2|NA
CASSQDSAGGRAEQFF
TGCGCCAGCAGCCAAGATTCCGCGGGAGGGCGTGCTGAGCAGTTCTTC